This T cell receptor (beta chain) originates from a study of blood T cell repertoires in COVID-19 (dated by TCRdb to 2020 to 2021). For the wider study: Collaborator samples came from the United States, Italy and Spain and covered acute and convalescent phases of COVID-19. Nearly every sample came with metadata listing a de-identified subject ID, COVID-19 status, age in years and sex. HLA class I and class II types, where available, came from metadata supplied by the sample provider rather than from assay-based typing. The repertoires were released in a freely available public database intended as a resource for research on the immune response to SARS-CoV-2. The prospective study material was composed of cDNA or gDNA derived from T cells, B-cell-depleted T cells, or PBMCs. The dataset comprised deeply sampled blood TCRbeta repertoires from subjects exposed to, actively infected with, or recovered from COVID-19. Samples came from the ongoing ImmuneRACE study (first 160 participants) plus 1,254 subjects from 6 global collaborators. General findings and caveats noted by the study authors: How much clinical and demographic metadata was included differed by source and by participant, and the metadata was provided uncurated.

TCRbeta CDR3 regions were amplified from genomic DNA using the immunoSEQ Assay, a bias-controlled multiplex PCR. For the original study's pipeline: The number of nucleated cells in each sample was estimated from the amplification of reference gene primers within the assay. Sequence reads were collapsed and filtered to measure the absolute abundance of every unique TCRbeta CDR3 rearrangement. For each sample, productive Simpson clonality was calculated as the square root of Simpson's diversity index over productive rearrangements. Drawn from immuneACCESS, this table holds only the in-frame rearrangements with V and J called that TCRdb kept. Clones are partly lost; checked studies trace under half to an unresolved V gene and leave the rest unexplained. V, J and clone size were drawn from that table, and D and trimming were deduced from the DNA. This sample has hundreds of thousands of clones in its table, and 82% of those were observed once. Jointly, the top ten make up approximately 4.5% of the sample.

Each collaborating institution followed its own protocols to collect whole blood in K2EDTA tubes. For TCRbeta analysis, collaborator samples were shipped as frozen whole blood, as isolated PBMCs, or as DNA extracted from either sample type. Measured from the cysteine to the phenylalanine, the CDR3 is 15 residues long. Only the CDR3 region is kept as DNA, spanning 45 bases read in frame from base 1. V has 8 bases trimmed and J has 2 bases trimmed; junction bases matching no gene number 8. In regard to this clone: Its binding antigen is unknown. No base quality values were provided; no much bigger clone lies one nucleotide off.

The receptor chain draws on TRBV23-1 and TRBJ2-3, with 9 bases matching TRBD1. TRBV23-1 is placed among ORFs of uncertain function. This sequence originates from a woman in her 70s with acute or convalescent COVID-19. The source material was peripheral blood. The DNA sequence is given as TGCGCCAGCCCACACCGGGACAGGGACACAGATACGCAGTATTTT. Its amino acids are CASPHRDRDTDTQYF.